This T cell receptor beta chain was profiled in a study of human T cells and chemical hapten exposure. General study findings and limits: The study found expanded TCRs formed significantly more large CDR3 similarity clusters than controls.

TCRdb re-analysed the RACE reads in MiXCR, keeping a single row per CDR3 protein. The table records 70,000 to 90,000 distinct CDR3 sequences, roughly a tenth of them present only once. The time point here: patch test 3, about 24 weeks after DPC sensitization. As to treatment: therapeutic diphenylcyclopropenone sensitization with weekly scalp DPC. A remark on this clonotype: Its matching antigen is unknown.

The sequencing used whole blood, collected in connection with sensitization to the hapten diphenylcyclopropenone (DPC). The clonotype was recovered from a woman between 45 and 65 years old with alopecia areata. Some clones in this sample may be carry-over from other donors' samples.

For the CDR3, the DNA is TGCAGCGTTGGGGGTGGACTAGAGACCCAGTACTTC. It specifies CSVGGGLETQYF. The chain uses TRBV29-1 and TRBJ2-5; tentatively, D is TRBD2 (5 bases). V was trimmed by 4 bases and J by 4 bases, leaving 10 bases between them. CDR1 and CDR2 (germline): SQVTM, ANQGSEA. The CDR3 has 12 amino acids.